The 20 T cell receptor beta chains below all came from one sample that was sequenced in a study of T-cell reconstitution after alpha-beta-depleted transplantation in children. Library preparation (for TCRbeta) was performed with unique molecular identifiers. One entry per CDR3 protein results from TCRdb running MiXCR on the PCR reads. The repertoire holds around 300,000 distinct CDR3 sequences, around 10% seen once, with 7.5% in the top ten. Sequences were derived from PBMCs, sampled before TCRalphabeta/CD19-depleted stem cell transplant. The receptor set was obtained from a boy under two years old with acute myeloid leukemia, due to receive a stem cell transplant.

The table lists this clonotype with many counts. The chain carries TRBV11-2 and TRBJ2-3, with 13 bases lining up with TRBD2. The CDR3 is 17 residues long. The V segment lost 5 bases and the J segment 3 bases; nucleotides outside the gene matches: 8. Germline CDR1 SGHAT, CDR2 FQNNGV. As DNA, the CDR3 is TGTGCCAGCAGCCTACCACTAGCGGGAGGGATGACAGATACGCAGTATTTT. It specifies CASSLPLAGGMTDTQYF.

Ten or more counts support this clonotype. The chain joins TRBV5-5 to TRBJ2-3; D possibly corresponds to TRBD2 (7 bases). V shed 1 base and J shed 0 bases, with 18 bases lying between them. The CDR3 consists of 18 residues. Looked up from germline, CDR1 is SGHKS and CDR2 is YYEKEE (reference sequence). CDR3: CASSLLVVQGGSTDTQYF. The CDR3 DNA reads TGTGCCAGCAGCTTGTTGGTCGTACAGGGAGGGAGCACAGATACGCAGTATTTT.

This clonotype was picked up many times. The chain joins TRBV6-2 or TRBV6-3 to TRBJ1-3; D unclear. Trimming stripped 8 bases from V and 0 bases from J, with 11 bases between. The CDR3 is 14 amino acids. Germline CDR1 reads MNHEY; CDR2 reads SVGEGT. The CDR3 region is CASSDRRSGNTIYF. CDR3 DNA: TGTGCCAGCTCTGACCGACGCTCTGGAAACACCATATATTTT.

V usage is TRBV4-2 and J usage is TRBJ2-5; D unresolved. CDR1 is LGHNA, CDR2 YNFKEQ, per germline. V lost 2 bases to trimming and J lost 0 bases, with 10 bases between them. The CDR3 is 15 amino acids. CDR3 amino acids: CASSQHTAYQETQYF. The CDR3 bases are TGTGCCAGCAGCCAACATACAGCGTACCAAGAGACCCAGTACTTC.

This clonotype was detected ten times or more. The chain recombines TRBV20-1 with TRBJ1-5; D not certain. The CDR3 extends over 14 amino acids. V was trimmed by 5 bases and J by 4 bases, leaving 15 bases between them. Germline loops: CDR1 DFQATT, CDR2 SNEGSKA (reference sequence). DNA for the CDR3: TGCAGTGCTCGGAGGACCGGACCGAATCAGCCCCAGCATTTT. Its translation: CSARRTGPNQPQHF.

This clonotype was picked up many times. The chain has TRBV5-1 and TRBJ2-5; D might be TRBD2 (6 bases). The germline gives CDR1 SGHRS, CDR2 YFSETQ. The CDR3 is made up of 14 amino acids. Trimming shortened V by 4 bases and J by 2 bases, and 12 bases separated the two germline ends. CDR3 sequence reads: CASSLGTAQETQYF. The CDR3 DNA reads as TGCGCCAGCAGCCTAGGGACTGCTCAAGAGACCCAGTACTTC.

This clonotype was observed many times. The V and J genes are TRBV6-5 and TRBJ2-3, with 8 bases fitting TRBD2. V was pared by 0 bases and J by 2 bases, with 7 bases of the junction left unmatched. Germline V gene sequence: CDR1 MNHEY, CDR2 SVGAGI. The CDR3 spans 17 residues. CDR3 nucleotides: TGTGCCAGCAGTTACTCGCGAACTAGCGGAAACACAGATACGCAGTATTTT. It is translated as CASSYSRTSGNTDTQYF.

This clonotype was picked up a small number of times. This chain connects TRBV23-1 to TRBJ1-4, with a weak D call TRBD1 (5 bases). TRBV23-1 is reported as an ORF; its role is uncertain. Deletions cut 8 bases from V and 7 bases from J, with 8 bases between. The CDR3 length is 11 residues. CDR3 in amino acids: CASGRGEKLFF. In DNA, the CDR3 is TGCGCCAGCGGAAGGGGTGAAAAACTGTTTTTT.

This clonotype was seen at least ten times. The rearrangement uses TRBV4-3 and TRBJ2-7, with 7 bases lining up with TRBD1. V shed 1 base and J 5 bases; nucleotides not matched to a gene: 11. Germline assignment: CDR1 LGHNA and CDR2 YSLEER. This CDR3 comprises 16 residues. This chain's CDR3 is CASSQARQGSPHEQYF. In nucleotides, the CDR3 is TGCGCCAGCAGCCAAGCCCGACAGGGAAGCCCTCACGAGCAGTACTTC.

This clonotype was seen at least ten times. This rearrangement joins TRBV16 to TRBJ1-5; D gene ambiguous. There are 13 residues in the CDR3. V dropped 0 bases and J dropped 7 bases, with 7 bases sitting between them. Per the germline V gene, CDR1 is KGHSY and CDR2 is FQNENV. CDR3 DNA sequence: TGTGCCAGCAGCCAATCGGGGAGGCAGCCCCAGCATTTT. This encodes CASSQSGRQPQHF. Supplemented by reference TRBV16 and TRBJ1-5, the full variable domain reads GEEVAQTPKHLVRGEGQKAKLYCAPIKGHSYVFWYQQVLKNEFKFLISFQNENVFDETGMPKERFSAKCLPNSPCSLEIQATKLEDSAVYFCASSQSGRQPQHFGDGTRLSIL.

This clonotype was detected many times. V usage is TRBV5-1 and J usage is TRBJ2-7; TRBD2 is a possible D gene (6 bases). V was trimmed by 1 base and J by 0 bases, leaving 14 bases between them. Per the germline V gene, CDR1 is SGHRS and CDR2 is YFSETQ. CDR3 length: 16 amino acids. DNA of the CDR3: TGCGCCAGCAGCTTGCATCTTAGCGGATCCTCCTACGAGCAGTACTTC. Translated, it gives CASSLHLSGSSYEQYF.

The table lists this clonotype with many counts. This rearrangement joins TRBV12-3 or TRBV12-4 to TRBJ1-1; TRBD1 aligns across 7 bases. With 5 bases clipped from V and 0 bases from J, the junction kept 3 bases outside the gene matches. The CDR3 length is 14 residues. Written as DNA, the CDR3 is TGTGCCAGCAGTCGCGGACAGGTGAACACTGAAGCTTTCTTT. It translates to CASSRGQVNTEAFF.

This clonotype has a count of ten or more. The chain employs TRBV27 and TRBJ1-4; D gene uncertain. V dropped 5 bases and J dropped 5 bases, with 27 bases sitting between them. CDR1 is MNHEY and CDR2 is SMNVEV in the germline V gene (reference sequence). The CDR3 covers 19 residues. CDR3 sequence (DNA): TGTGCCAGCAGTCCCCTCAGGAAAAGGTACAGTGAGGAGAATGAAAAACTGTTTTTT. Translated: CASSPLRKRYSEENEKLFF.

Regarding this clonotype: It may be a read error: a sequence one base away is much more abundant. The CDR3 DNA reads TGCGCCAGCCGCCTAGAGGGGGACTACGCAGATACGCAGTATTTT. It is translated as CASRLEGDYADTQYF. The chain joins TRBV5-1 to TRBJ2-3, with a possible D match to TRBD2 (7 bases). Germline-derived CDR1 and CDR2 are SGHRS and YFSETQ. Trimming pared 7 bases from V and 4 bases from J, leaving 19 bases between. The CDR3 totals 15 residues.

Many counts were recorded for this clonotype. The V gene is TRBV20-1, the J gene TRBJ2-3; D gene ambiguous. Germline V gene data show CDR1 as DFQATT and CDR2 as SNEGSKA (reference sequence). V lost 3 bases and J 5 bases, leaving 18 bases between the germline ends. This CDR3 is built from 15 residues. This chain's CDR3 is CSASGEFEYIDTQYF. CDR3 sequence (DNA): TGCAGTGCTAGTGGGGAATTTGAATATATAGATACGCAGTATTTT.

This clonotype was picked up a small number of times. The chain joins TRBV14 to TRBJ2-5, with D unresolved. V gave up 3 bases and J gave up 2 bases, with 16 bases separating them. Per germline, CDR1 SGHDN and CDR2 FVKESK. This CDR3 is 16 amino acids long. For the CDR3, the DNA is TGTGCCAGCAGCCAGCGGCAGTATAGGTTTCAAGAGACCCAGTACTTC. It is translated as CASSQRQYRFQETQYF.

This clonotype was counted ten times or more. The rearrangement links TRBV7-2 to TRBJ2-4; 9 bases agree with TRBD2. CDR3 length equals 14 residues. The germline CDR1 and CDR2 sequences are SGHTA and FQGNSA. J lost 13 bases, V lost 5 bases, and 12 bases had no gene match. CDR3 nucleotide sequence: TGTGCCAGCAGCCCGGGACTAGCCGTCGCAATGCAGTACTTC. Translation: CASSPGLAVAMQYF.

The chain joins TRBV7-8 to TRBJ2-5; 11 nucleotides match TRBD2. Germline loops: CDR1 SGHVS, CDR2 FQNEAQ. This CDR3 comprises 16 residues. Trimming removed 9 bases from V and 4 bases from J; junction bases left unmatched: 13. This CDR3 is CARSPGLAGGGETQYF. The CDR3, as DNA: TGTGCCAGGAGCCCTGGGCTAGCGGGAGGAGGAGAGACCCAGTACTTC.

This clonotype was picked up many times. V usage is TRBV13 and J usage is TRBJ2-1; D is perhaps TRBD1 (5 bases). Germline assignment: CDR1 PRHDT and CDR2 FYEKMQ (reference sequence). This CDR3 comprises 14 residues. Trimming shortened V by 2 bases and J by 8 bases, and 13 bases separated the two germline ends. The CDR3, as DNA: TGTGCCAGCAGCTTACTGGGGCGAGTAGATGAGCAGTTCTTC. This codes for CASSLLGRVDEQFF.

In this sample, this clonotype turned up a few times. The CDR3 spells CASSLLVGAAGANVLTF. CDR3 sequence (DNA): TGTGCCAGCAGCTTGTTGGTGGGGGCGGCTGGGGCCAACGTCCTGACTTTC. This chain links TRBV5-6 with TRBJ2-6, with D perhaps matching TRBD1 (6 bases). There are 17 residues in the CDR3. Trimming stripped 1 base from V and 2 bases from J, with 13 bases between. Germline V CDR1 and CDR2: SGHDT, YYEEEE.